Listed below are T cell receptor beta chains from one sample, sequenced in a study of blood T cell repertoires in COVID-19. Assay used: immunoSEQ multiplex PCR; TCRdb lists only in-frame clones, some missing. The sample includes approximately 76,000 clones, 88% of them seen just once. Input material: peripheral blood. The receptors originated from a human donor in a cohort sampled during active COVID-19. CDR3s include the opening cysteine and the closing phenylalanine or tryptophan.

TRBJ1-5 TRBV6-2/TRBV6-3 CASSSTGTLNQPQHF
TRBJ2-2 TRBV7-2 CASSYRGQGIGELFF
TRBJ2-1 TRBV7-2 CASTLEGRHYNEQFF
TRBJ1-1 TRBV30 CAWRIQANTEAFF
TRBJ1-1 TRBV7-9 CASSLSRLDTEAFF
TRBJ1-4 TRBV2 CASSDGRANEKLFF
TRBJ1-2 TRBV2 CASSEDRRVSNYGYTF
TRBJ2-3 TRBV2 CASSEQREGFAQYF
TRBJ2-1 TRBV28 CASSSYGNHRNEQFF
TRBJ2-1 TRBV4-1 CASSQDLGGVGTYNEQFF
TRBJ1-1 TRBV15 CATSRKSQGTEAFF
TRBJ1-2 TRBV30 CAWSGRPTYGYTF
TRBJ1-1 TRBV18 CASSPTLAGGTEAFF
TRBJ2-1 TRBV4-3 CASSYQPTTHNEQFF
TRBJ1-1 TRBV12-3/TRBV12-4 CASSRQGDTEAFF
TRBJ2-3 TRBV9 CASSVGRSGGGTDTQYF
TRBJ1-2 TRBV27 CASRSGGIFGYTF
TRBJ2-5 TRBV5-1 CASSLTGQGALETQYF
TRBJ2-3 TRBV4-1 CASSQDEAGARLGTQYF
TRBJ2-7 TRBV9 CASTAGPRPYEQYF
TRBJ1-2 TRBV19 CASSPNDRRNGYTF
TRBJ1-1 TRBV27 CASRADISTEAFF
TRBJ2-7 TRBV10-3 CAIRRTGGSYEQYF
TRBJ1-6 TRBV6-2/TRBV6-3 CASNYPTGNDSPLHF
TRBJ2-3 TRBV11-3 CASSATDTQYF
TRBJ2-7 TRBV5-6 CASTHPGQGSSYEQYF
TRBJ2-3 TRBV29-1 CSVGSTSGANTQYF
TRBJ2-7 TRBV10-3 CAINEAGEHEQYF
TRBJ2-1 TRBV30 CAWNLGGAGDNEQFF
TRBJ1-1 TRBV5-8 CASSSGGRVNTEAFF
TRBJ2-7 TRBV27 CASSFLAAGYEQYF
TRBJ1-1 TRBV3-1/TRBV3-2 CASSSRGAGTEAFF
TRBJ2-1 TRBV15 CATSRRQLAGVGNEQFF
TRBJ2-7 TRBV7-2 CASSLGQVSYYEQYF
TRBJ1-3 TRBV7-2 CASSSTGAGNTIYF
TRBJ1-2 TRBV10-2 CASMGTGLNYGYTF
TRBJ2-7 TRBV7-9 CASSSLGHSIEQYF
TRBJ2-7 TRBV18 CASSPSRDRTYSYEQYF
TRBJ1-5 TRBV19 CASRDSGTNQPQHF
TRBJ2-1 TRBV15 CATERTARNNEQFF
TRBJ1-2 TRBV29-1 CSVGQGPYGYTF
TRBJ1-1 TRBV18 CASSTYRLNTEAFF
TRBJ2-2 TRBV12-5 CASGLPSLGAAGELFF
TRBJ1-1 TRBV29-1 CSVLDPGGAFF
TRBJ2-7 TRBV4-3 CASSQDSSYEQYF